Included here is one T cell receptor beta chain sequence, with context. The antigen is unknown. The data were obtained in a study of T-cell memory formation after mild COVID-19. Employing constant-segment primers, 5'RACE generated TCR alpha and TCR beta cDNA libraries bearing sample barcodes and UMIs. One entry per CDR3 protein, called by TCRdb with MiXCR from the 5' RACE reads. The repertoire has about 180,000 distinct CDR3 sequences, approximately 17% of them found once; the top ten carry around 3.9%. The CDR3 consists of 15 residues. From germline, CDR1 is SQVTM and CDR2 ANQGSEA. Trimming left V 4 bases short and J 3 bases short, with 17 bases between. Regarding the study as a whole: The main location of contracting CD4+ clones was CM and EM, and that of contracting CD8+ clones was EMRA. CD4/CD8 balance characterized clones contracting day 15 to 85, and CD4+ skew characterized later expanders.

This TCR derives from a man younger than 35 who had mild COVID-19 (a few samples of this study predate the infection). Cell type and time point are not known. The rearrangement joins TRBV29-1 to TRBJ2-3, with a tentative D call TRBD2 (5 bases). Source material: PBMCs or a T cell subset sorted from them (not recorded which). The CDR3 DNA reads TGCAGCGTTGTCCATCCAGGAGGCGGGACAGATACGCAGTATTTT. This sequence encodes CSVVHPGGGTDTQYF.